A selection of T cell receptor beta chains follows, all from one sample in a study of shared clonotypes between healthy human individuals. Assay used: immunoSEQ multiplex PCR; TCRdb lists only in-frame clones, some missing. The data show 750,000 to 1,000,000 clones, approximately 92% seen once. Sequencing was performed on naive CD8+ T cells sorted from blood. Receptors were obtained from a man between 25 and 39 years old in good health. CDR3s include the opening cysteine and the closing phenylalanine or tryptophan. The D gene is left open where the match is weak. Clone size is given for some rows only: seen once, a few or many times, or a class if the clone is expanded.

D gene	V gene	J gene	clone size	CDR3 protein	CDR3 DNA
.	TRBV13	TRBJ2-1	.	CASSLGTQTRNEQFF	TGTGCCAGCAGCTTGGGGACACAAACTAGGAATGAGCAGTTCTTC
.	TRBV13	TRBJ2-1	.	CASSPRDGSDLEQFF	TGTGCCAGCAGCCCCCGGGACGGGTCCGACCTAGAGCAGTTCTTC
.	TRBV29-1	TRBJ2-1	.	CSVDYSGNNEQFF	TGCAGCGTTGATTACTCTGGAAACAATGAGCAGTTCTTC
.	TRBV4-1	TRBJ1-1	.	CASSLRPGAEMNTEAFF	TGCGCCAGCAGCCTAAGACCGGGGGCCGAGATGAACACTGAAGCTTTCTTT
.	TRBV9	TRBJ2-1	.	CASSVEGGPPRDEQFF	TGTGCCAGCAGCGTAGAAGGCGGCCCCCCGAGGGATGAGCAGTTCTTC
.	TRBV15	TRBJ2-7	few	CATSIPSWGDYEQYF	TGTGCCACCAGCATTCCCTCGTGGGGCGACTACGAGCAGTACTTC
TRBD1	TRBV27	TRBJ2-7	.	CASSSGTETTYEQYF	TGTGCCAGCAGTTCCGGGACAGAGACTACCTACGAGCAGTACTTC
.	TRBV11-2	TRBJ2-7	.	CASSFGAGAYEQYF	TGTGCCAGCAGCTTCGGCGCTGGGGCCTACGAGCAGTACTTC
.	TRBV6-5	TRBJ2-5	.	CASSLFYSQETQYF	TGTGCCAGCAGTTTATTCTACAGCCAAGAGACCCAGTACTTC
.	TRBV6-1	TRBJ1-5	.	CASSDPALGNQPQHF	TGTGCCAGCAGTGACCCCGCCCTAGGCAATCAGCCCCAGCATTTT
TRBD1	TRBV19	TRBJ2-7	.	CASSIVEGALNLSYEQYF	TGTGCCAGTAGTATTGTAGAGGGGGCTCTTAACCTCTCCTACGAGCAGTACTTC
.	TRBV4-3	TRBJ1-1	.	CASSQVGELNTEAFF	TGCGCCAGCAGCCAAGTAGGGGAGCTGAACACTGAAGCTTTCTTT
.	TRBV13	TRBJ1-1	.	CASSLLDSAWGTEAFF	TGTGCCAGCAGCCTCCTGGACAGCGCCTGGGGTACTGAAGCTTTCTTT
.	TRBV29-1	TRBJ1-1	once	CSVMTDRDFF	TGCAGCGTTATGACCGACCGGGATTTCTTT
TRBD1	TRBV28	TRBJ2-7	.	CASRPFTGTGGLYEQYF	TGTGCCAGCAGACCGTTTACCGGGACAGGGGGCTTATACGAGCAGTACTTC
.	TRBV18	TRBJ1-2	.	CASSPTENRVNYGYTF	TGTGCCAGCTCACCCACGGAGAACAGGGTGAACTATGGCTACACCTTC
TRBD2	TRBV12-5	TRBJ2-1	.	CASAPSGRVHNEQFF	TGTGCTAGTGCCCCCAGCGGGAGGGTACACAATGAGCAGTTCTTC
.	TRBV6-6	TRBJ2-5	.	CASSAASAQETQYF	TGTGCCAGCAGCGCGGCTAGCGCTCAAGAGACCCAGTACTTC